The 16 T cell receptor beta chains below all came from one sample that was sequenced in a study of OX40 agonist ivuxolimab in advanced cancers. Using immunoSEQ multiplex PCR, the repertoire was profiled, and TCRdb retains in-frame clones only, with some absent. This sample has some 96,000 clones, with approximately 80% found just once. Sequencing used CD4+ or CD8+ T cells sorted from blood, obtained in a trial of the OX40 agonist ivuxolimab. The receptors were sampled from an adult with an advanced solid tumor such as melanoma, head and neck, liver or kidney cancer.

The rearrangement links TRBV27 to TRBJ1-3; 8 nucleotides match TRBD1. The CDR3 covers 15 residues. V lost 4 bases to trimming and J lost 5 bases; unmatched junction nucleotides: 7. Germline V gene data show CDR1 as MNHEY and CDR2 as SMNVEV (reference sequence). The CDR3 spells CASSSSGTGRNTIYF. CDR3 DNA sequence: TGTGCCAGCAGTTCATCCGGGACAGGAAGAAACACCATATATTTT.

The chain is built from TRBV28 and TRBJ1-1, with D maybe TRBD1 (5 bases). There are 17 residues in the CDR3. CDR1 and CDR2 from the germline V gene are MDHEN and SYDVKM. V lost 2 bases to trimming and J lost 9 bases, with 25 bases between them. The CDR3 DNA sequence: TGTGCCAGCAGTTTACGCCTCGCCAGCCGGGGCCAAAAAAAAGCTTTCTTT. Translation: CASSLRLASRGQKKAFF. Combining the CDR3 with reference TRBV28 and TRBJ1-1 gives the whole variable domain DVKVTQSSRYLVKRTGEKVFLECVQDMDHENMFWYRQDPGLGLRLIYFSYDVKMKEKGDIPEGYSVSREKKERFSLILESASTNQTSMYLCASSLRLASRGQKKAFFGQGTRLTVV.

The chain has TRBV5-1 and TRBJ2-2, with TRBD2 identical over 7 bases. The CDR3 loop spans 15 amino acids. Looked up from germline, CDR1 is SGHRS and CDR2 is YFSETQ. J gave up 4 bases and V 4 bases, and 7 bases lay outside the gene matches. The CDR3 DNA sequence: TGCGCCAGCAGCCCGGAGACTAGCCGCACCGGGGAGCTGTTTTTT. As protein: CASSPETSRTGELFF. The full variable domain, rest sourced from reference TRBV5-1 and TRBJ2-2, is KAGVTQTPRYLIKTRGQQVTLSCSPISGHRSVSWYQQTPGQGLQFLFEYFSETQRNKGNFPGRFSGRQFSNSRSEMNVSTLELGDSALYLCASSPETSRTGELFFGEGSRLTVL.

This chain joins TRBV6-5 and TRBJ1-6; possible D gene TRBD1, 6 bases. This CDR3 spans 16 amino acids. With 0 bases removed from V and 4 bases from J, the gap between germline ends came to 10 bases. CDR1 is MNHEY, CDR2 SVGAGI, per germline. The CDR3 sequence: CASSYSDQGYNSPLHF. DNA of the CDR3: TGTGCCAGCAGTTACTCGGATCAGGGGTATAATTCACCCCTCCACTTT.

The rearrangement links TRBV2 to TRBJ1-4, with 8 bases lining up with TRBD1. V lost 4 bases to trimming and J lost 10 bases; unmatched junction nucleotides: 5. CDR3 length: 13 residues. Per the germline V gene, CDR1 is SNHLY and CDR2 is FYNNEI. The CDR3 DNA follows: TGTGCCAGCAGTGCAACCGGGACAGGAAAACTGTTTTTT. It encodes CASSATGTGKLFF.

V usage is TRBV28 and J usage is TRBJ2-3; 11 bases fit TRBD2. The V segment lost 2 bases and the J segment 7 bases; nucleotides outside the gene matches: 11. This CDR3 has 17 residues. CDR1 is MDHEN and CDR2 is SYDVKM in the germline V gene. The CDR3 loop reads CASSLGTSGQVSNTQYF. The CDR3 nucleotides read TGTGCCAGCAGTTTAGGGACTAGCGGCCAAGTCTCTAATACGCAGTATTTT.

The CDR3 reads CASSLDSFTSSYNSPLHF. Written as DNA, the CDR3 is TGTGCCAGCAGTTTAGACAGTTTCACAAGCTCCTATAATTCACCCCTCCACTTT. This chain connects TRBV28 to TRBJ1-6; D may be TRBD1 (5 bases). V lost 2 bases, J lost 0 bases, and 14 bases lay in between. The CDR3 is 18 amino acids. CDR1 and CDR2 from the germline V gene are MDHEN and SYDVKM.

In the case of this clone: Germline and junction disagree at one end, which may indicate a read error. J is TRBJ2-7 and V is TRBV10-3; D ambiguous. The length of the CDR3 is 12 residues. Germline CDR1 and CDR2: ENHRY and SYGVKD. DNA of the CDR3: TGTGCCAGCAGTGACTTCTCCTACGAGCAGTACTTC. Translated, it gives CASSDFSYEQYF.

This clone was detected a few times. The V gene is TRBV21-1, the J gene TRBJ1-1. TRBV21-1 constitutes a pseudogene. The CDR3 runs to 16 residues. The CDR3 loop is CASSKVKGLANTEAFF. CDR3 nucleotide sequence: TGTGCCAGCAGCAAAGTTAAAGGACTGGCGAACACTGAAGCTTTCTTT.

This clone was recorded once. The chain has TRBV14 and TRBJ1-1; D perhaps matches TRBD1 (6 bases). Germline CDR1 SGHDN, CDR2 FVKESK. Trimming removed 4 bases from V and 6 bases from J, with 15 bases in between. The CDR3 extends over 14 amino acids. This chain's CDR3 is CASSPHGQNAEAFF. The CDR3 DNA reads TGTGCCAGCAGCCCCCATGGACAGAATGCTGAAGCTTTCTTT. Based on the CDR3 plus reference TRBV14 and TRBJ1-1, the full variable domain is EAGVTQFPSHSVIEKGQTVTLRCDPISGHDNLYWYRRVMGKEIKFLLHFVKESKQDESGMPNNRFLAERTGGTYSTLKVQPAELEDSGVYFCASSPHGQNAEAFFGQGTRLTVV.

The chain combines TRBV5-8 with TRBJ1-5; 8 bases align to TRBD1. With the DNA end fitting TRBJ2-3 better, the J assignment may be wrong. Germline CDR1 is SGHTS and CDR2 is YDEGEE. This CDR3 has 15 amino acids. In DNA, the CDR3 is TGTGCCAGCAGCCAGGGACAGGAAAAGAATCAGCCCCAGTATTTT. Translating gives CASSQGQEKNQPQYF.

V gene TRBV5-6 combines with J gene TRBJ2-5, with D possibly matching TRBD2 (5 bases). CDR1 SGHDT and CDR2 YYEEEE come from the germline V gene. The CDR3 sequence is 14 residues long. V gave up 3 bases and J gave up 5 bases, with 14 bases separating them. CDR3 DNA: TGTGCCAGCAGCTACCACCAGCGGTCGGAGACCCAGTACTTC. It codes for CASSYHQRSETQYF.

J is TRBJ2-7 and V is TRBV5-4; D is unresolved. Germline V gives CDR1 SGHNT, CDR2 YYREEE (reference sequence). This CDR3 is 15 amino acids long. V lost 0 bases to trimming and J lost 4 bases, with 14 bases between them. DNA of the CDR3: TGTGCCAGCAGCTTGGCGGGTGGAAGTGGTTACGAGCAGTACTTC. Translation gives CASSLAGGSGYEQYF.

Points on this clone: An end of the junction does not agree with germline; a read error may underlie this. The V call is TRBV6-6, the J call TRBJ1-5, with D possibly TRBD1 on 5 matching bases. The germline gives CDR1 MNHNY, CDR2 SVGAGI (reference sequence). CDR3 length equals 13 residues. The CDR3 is CASRRGSHQPQHF. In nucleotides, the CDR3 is TGTGCCAGCAGAAGGGGTAGCCATCAGCCCCAGCATTTT.

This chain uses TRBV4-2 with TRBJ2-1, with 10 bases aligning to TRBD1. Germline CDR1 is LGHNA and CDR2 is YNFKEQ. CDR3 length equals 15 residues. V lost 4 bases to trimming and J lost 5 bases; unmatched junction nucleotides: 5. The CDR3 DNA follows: TGTGCCAGCAGCCCCCAGGGGACAGGGGACAATGAGCAGTTCTTC. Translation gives CASSPQGTGDNEQFF.

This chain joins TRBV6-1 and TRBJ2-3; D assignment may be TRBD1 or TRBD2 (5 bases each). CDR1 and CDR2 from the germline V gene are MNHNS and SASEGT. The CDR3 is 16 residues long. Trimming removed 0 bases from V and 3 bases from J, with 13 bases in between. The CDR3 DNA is TGTGCCAGCAGTGAAGCTGCTGGGGGTTCGACAGATACGCAGTATTTT. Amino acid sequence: CASSEAAGGSTDTQYF.